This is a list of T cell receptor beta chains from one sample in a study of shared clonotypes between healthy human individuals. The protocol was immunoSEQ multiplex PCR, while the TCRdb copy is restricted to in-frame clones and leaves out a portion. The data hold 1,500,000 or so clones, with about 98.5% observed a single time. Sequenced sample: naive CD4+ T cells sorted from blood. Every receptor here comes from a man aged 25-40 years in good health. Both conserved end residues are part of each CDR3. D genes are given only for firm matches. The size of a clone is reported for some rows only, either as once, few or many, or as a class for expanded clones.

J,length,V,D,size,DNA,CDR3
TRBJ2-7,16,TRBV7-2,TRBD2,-,TGTGCCAGCAGCTTAGTCATGGGACTAGCGGGGCGCGAGCAGTACTTC,CASSLVMGLAGREQYF
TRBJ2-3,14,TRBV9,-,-,TGTGCCAGCAGCGTAGGCCCAGGCCCAGATACGCAGTATTTT,CASSVGPGPDTQYF
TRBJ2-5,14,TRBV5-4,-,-,TGTGCCAGCAGCTTGGGGGTCACGATGGAGACCCAGTACTTC,CASSLGVTMETQYF
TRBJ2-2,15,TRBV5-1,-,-,TGCGCCAGCAGCTTGAGCCCTCCCGGCACCGGGGAGCTGTTTTTT,CASSLSPPGTGELFF
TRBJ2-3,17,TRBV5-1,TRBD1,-,TGCGCCAGCAGCGCATCCCCGGGACAGGGGCTCACAGATACGCAGTATTTT,CASSASPGQGLTDTQYF
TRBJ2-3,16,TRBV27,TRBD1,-,TGTGCCAGCAGTCCTTGGACAGGGGGCATTACAGATACGCAGTATTTT,CASSPWTGGITDTQYF
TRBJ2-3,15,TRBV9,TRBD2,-,TGTGCCAGCAGCGCGACTAGCGGAGGCACAGATACGCAGTATTTT,CASSATSGGTDTQYF
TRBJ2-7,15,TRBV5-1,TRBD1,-,TGCGCCAGCAGCTTGGGGAAGGGGGCGCCGTACGAGCAGTACTTC,CASSLGKGAPYEQYF
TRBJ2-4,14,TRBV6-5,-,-,TGTGCCAGCAACCCGGGTTCAGCCAAAAACATTCAGTACTTC,CASNPGSAKNIQYF
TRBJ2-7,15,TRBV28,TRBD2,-,TGTGCCAGCAGTTTACCAGCGGGGCCCCTTGGTGAGCAGTACTTC,CASSLPAGPLGEQYF
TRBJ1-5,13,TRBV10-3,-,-,TGTGCCATCAGTGAGGGGGGACTTGAGCCCCAGCATTTT,CAISEGGLEPQHF
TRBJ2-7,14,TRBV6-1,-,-,TGTGCCAGCAGTGTGTCGCGAGGTTACTACGAGCAGTACTTC,CASSVSRGYYEQYF
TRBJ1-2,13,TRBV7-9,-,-,TGTGCCAGCAGCGCCCGGGAAGGCTATGGCTACACCTTC,CASSAREGYGYTF
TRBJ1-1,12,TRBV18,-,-,TGTGCCAGCTCACCCGAAGGAACTGAAGCTTTCTTT,CASSPEGTEAFF
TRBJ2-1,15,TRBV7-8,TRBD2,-,TGTGCCAGCAGCCCAACTAGCGGGCTTGGTAATGAGCAGTTCTTC,CASSPTSGLGNEQFF
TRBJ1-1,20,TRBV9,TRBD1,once,TGTGCCAGCAGCGTAGGGGCATGGGGGAGTGGGACAGCCGGTGAAGCTGAAGCTTTCTTT,CASSVGAWGSGTAGEAEAFF
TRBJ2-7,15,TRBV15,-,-,TGTGCCACCAGTGGAAAAACAGGGAGTCCCCTCGAGCAGTACTTC,CATSGKTGSPLEQYF
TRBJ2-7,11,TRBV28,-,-,TGTGCCAGCGGGGCGGGATACGAGCAGTACTTC,CASGAGYEQYF
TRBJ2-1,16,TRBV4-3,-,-,TGCGCCAGCAGCCACCTGCCGGGACCCTCGCTCAATGAGCAGTTCTTC,CASSHLPGPSLNEQFF
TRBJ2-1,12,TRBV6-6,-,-,TGTGCCAGCAGCCAGAGACGGAATGAGCAGTTCTTC,CASSQRRNEQFF
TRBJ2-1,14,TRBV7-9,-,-,TGTGCCAGCAGCTTAGTAGGGGCCCACAATGAGCAGTTCTTC,CASSLVGAHNEQFF
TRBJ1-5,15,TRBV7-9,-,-,TGTGCCAGCAGCAGAGGGGAGCTGGGGAATCAGCCCCAGCATTTT,CASSRGELGNQPQHF
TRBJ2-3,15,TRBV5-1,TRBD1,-,TGCGCCAGCGGGGGCCGGGACAGGCGCACAGATACGCAGTATTTT,CASGGRDRRTDTQYF
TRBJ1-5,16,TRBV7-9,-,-,TGTGCCAGCAGCTTAGTTTCGGGTTATAGCAATCAGCCCCAGCATTTT,CASSLVSGYSNQPQHF
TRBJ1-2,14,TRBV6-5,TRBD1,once,TGTGCCAGCTCGGGACAGGGAAGCTGGGATGGCTACACCTTC,CASSGQGSWDGYTF
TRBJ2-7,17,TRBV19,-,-,TGTGCCAGTAGTACAAGCTTTTGGGACATTGATTCCTACGAGCAGTACTTC,CASSTSFWDIDSYEQYF
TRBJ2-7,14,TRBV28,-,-,TGTGCCAGCAGTTTATTTGCAGGTGCCTACGAGCAGTACTTC,CASSLFAGAYEQYF
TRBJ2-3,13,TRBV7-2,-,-,TGTGCCAGCAGCTCCCAGAGGGCAGATACGCAGTATTTT,CASSSQRADTQYF
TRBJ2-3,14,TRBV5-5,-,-,TGTGCCAGCAGCTCCAGCGAAAGCACAGATACGCAGTATTTT,CASSSSESTDTQYF
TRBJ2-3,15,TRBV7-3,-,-,TGTGCCAGCAGCTTAAACACCGGGGAGACAGATACGCAGTATTTT,CASSLNTGETDTQYF
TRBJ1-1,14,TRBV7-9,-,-,TGTGCCAGCAGCTTCAAGGGAGGGAACACTGAAGCTTTCTTT,CASSFKGGNTEAFF
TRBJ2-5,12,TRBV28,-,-,TGTGCCAGCAGTTTCCATTTAGAGACCCAGTACTTC,CASSFHLETQYF
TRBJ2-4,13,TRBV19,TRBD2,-,TGTGCCACCGGGGGGGGTACCAAAAACATTCAGTACTTC,CATGGGTKNIQYF
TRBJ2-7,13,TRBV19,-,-,TGTGCCAGTAGCCCCCGGAGGTTCTACGAGCAGTACTTC,CASSPRRFYEQYF
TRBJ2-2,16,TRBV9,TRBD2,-,TGTGCCAGCAGCGGCAATAGCGGGTCCGGACGCGGGGAGCTGTTTTTT,CASSGNSGSGRGELFF
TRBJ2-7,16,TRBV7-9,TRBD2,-,TGTGCCAGCAGCCCAACGAAGACTAGCGGACCCTACGAGCAGTACTTC,CASSPTKTSGPYEQYF
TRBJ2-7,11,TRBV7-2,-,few,TGTGCCAGCAGCTTAGACTACGAGCAGTACTTC,CASSLDYEQYF
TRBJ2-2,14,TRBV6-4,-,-,TGTGCCAGCAGTGATTGGCTAAACACCGGGGAGCTGTTTTTT,CASSDWLNTGELFF
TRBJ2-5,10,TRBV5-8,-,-,TGTGCCAGCAGCTTTCAGACCCAGTACTTC,CASSFQTQYF